These 18 T cell receptor beta chains were all obtained from the same sample, sequenced in a study of CD8+CD57+ T cells in acquired aplastic anemia. Profiles of TCR beta VDJ and CDR3 were generated from a genomic DNA template. One entry per CDR3 protein results from TCRdb running MiXCR on the reads. The table records approximately 200,000 distinct CDR3 sequences, about 53% of them present only once. The sequenced sample was sorted CD4+, CD8+, or CD8+CD57+ T cells (not recorded which) from PBMCs. The receptor set was obtained from a human donor in good health, serving as a control.

At least ten counts were recorded for this clonotype. This chain connects TRBV9 to TRBJ2-2, with TRBD2 matching over 8 bases. This CDR3 has 16 residues. The V gene end was trimmed by 4 bases and the J gene end by 4 bases; junction bases not matched to a gene: 9. The germline CDR1 and CDR2 sequences are SGDLS and YYNGEE. DNA of the CDR3: TGTGCCAGCAGCCCCTTGACTAGCGTGGGCACCGGGGAGCTGTTTTTT. This gives the protein CASSPLTSVGTGELFF.

The chain employs TRBV5-1 and TRBJ1-1; tentatively, D is TRBD1 (5 bases). Trimming took 4 bases from V and 1 from J, leaving 11 bases between them. Germline V gene data show CDR1 as SGHRS and CDR2 as YFSETQ. There are 14 residues in the CDR3. CDR3 region: CASSQGTSNTEAFF. The CDR3 nucleotides are TGCGCCAGCAGCCAAGGGACGTCGAACACTGAAGCTTTCTTT.

The chain couples TRBV5-1 to TRBJ2-1, with TRBD2 as a possible D gene (5 bases). The CDR3 runs 16 residues. V was pared by 0 bases and J by 8 bases, with 18 bases between. CDR1 SGHRS and CDR2 YFSETQ come from the germline V gene. CDR3 residues: CASSLEGLQSGDEQFF. In DNA, the CDR3 is TGCGCCAGCAGCTTGGAAGGCCTCCAATCCGGGGATGAGCAGTTCTTC.

This clonotype was found many times. This chain links TRBV7-2 with TRBJ1-5; D call uncertain. There are 15 residues in the CDR3. Germline CDR1 is SGHTA and CDR2 is FQGNSA. The ends were cut back, 4 bases at V and 2 bases at J, with 12 bases in the middle. CDR3 region: CASSSPNTGNQPQHF. CDR3 DNA: TGTGCCAGCAGCTCTCCTAATACAGGCAATCAGCCCCAGCATTTT. Using reference TRBV7-2 and TRBJ1-5 for the parts outside the CDR3, the full variable domain is GAGVSQSPSNKVTEKGKDVELRCDPISGHTALYWYRQSLGQGLEFLIYFQGNSAPDKSGLPSDRFSAERTGGSVSTLTIQRTQQEDSAVYLCASSSPNTGNQPQHFGDGTRLSIL.

There are many counts of this clonotype. The chain has TRBV29-1 and TRBJ1-2; TRBD1 is a possible D gene (5 bases). Germline loops: CDR1 SQVTM, CDR2 ANQGSEA. The CDR3 spans 11 residues. Trimming stripped 7 bases from V and 4 bases from J, with 10 bases between. This CDR3 is CSDFTGYGYTF. CDR3 sequence (DNA): TGCAGCGACTTTACAGGCTATGGCTACACCTTC.

This chain joins TRBV20-1 and TRBJ2-3; the match to TRBD2 covers 11 bases. The CDR3 is 17 amino acids. The trim removed 1 base at V and 5 bases at J, leaving 11 bases unmatched. Per germline, CDR1 DFQATT and CDR2 SNEGSKA (reference sequence). The CDR3 nucleotides are TGCAGTGCTAGAGTTTATGGTAGCGGGAGGGCCGTAGATACGCAGTATTTT. Amino acids: CSARVYGSGRAVDTQYF.

There are a few counts of this clonotype. The chain has TRBV7-2 and TRBJ1-6; D call uncertain. V shed 1 base and J shed 10 bases, with 11 bases lying between them. The CDR3 length is 14 residues. In germline, CDR1 is SGHTA, CDR2 FQGNSA. CDR3 protein: CASSLGARPSPLHF. In DNA form, the CDR3 reads TGTGCCAGCAGCTTAGGTGCACGCCCATCACCCCTCCACTTT.

This clonotype was counted many times. The genes are TRBV4-2 and TRBJ1-4, with D unclear. V gave up 1 base and J gave up 7 bases, with 1 base separating them. Germline lookup yields CDR1 LGHNA and CDR2 YNFKEQ. The CDR3 loop spans 11 amino acids. CDR3: CASSQGEKLFF. The CDR3 region has the DNA TGTGCCAGCAGCCAAGGTGAAAAACTGTTTTTT.

Concerning this clonotype: The junction does not match germline at one end; this may be a read error. This chain uses TRBV5-1 with TRBJ2-7, with 9 positions matching TRBD1. Per the germline V gene, CDR1 is SGHRS and CDR2 is YFSETQ. CDR3 length: 14 residues. The CDR3 sequence is CASSSGTGTGEQYF. In nucleotides, the CDR3 is TGTGCCAGCAGCTCCGGGACAGGGACGGGGGAGCAGTACTTC.

This clonotype was detected ten times or more. V and J are TRBV9 and TRBJ2-6; tentative D call: TRBD2 (7 bases). Germline CDR1 SGDLS, CDR2 YYNGEE. V was clipped by 0 bases and J by 0 bases, with 10 bases between them. This CDR3 has 17 residues. CDR3 in amino acids: CASSVEGGGSGANVLTF. CDR3 DNA sequence: TGTGCCAGCAGCGTAGAGGGGGGGGGCTCTGGGGCCAACGTCCTGACTTTC.

Turning to this clonotype: An end of the junction differs from the germline gene, which may be a read error. The CDR3 nucleotides read TGTGCCAGCAGCTTACCGGCAGATGGAAACACCATATATTTT. Residues: CASSLPADGNTIYF. The rearrangement links TRBV5-1 to TRBJ1-3; D not certain. CDR1 is SGHRS, CDR2 YFSETQ, per germline. The CDR3 totals 14 residues.

The chain uses TRBV10-1 and TRBJ2-7; TRBD2 is a possible D gene (6 bases). This CDR3 contains 14 residues. Germline V lookup: CDR1 WNHNN, CDR2 SYGVQD (reference sequence). V was pared by 5 bases and J by 5 bases, with 16 bases between. The CDR3 sequence is CASSRDSPTDEQYF. CDR3 DNA: TGCGCCAGCAGTAGGGACTCTCCGACGGACGAGCAGTACTTC.

This clonotype was recorded many times. The V and J genes are TRBV5-1 and TRBJ1-2; perhaps TRBD1 as D (6 bases). V was clipped by 2 bases and J by 6 bases, with 11 bases between them. The CDR3 is 13 residues long. Germline V gene lookup returns CDR1 SGHRS and CDR2 YFSETQ. As DNA, the CDR3 is TGCGCCAGCAGCTTCTCAGGGGAGAATGGCTACACCTTC. Amino acids: CASSFSGENGYTF.

This clonotype was recorded many times. The J gene is TRBJ2-3, the V gene TRBV7-9; D is unclear. Trimming cost V 1 base and J 4 bases, with 9 bases left between them. CDR1 SEHNR and CDR2 FQNEAQ come from the germline V gene (reference sequence). The CDR3 is 14 amino acids. The CDR3, as DNA: TGTGCCAGCAGCTTAGTTGGTGCAGCAGATACGCAGTATTTT. Its protein is CASSLVGAADTQYF.

This clonotype has a count of ten or more. The chain links TRBV6-5 to TRBJ2-7; TRBD1 agrees at 7 bases. J was trimmed by 1 base and V by 10 bases; bases with no gene match: 7. The CDR3 has 13 amino acids. Looked up from germline, CDR1 is MNHEY and CDR2 is SVGAGI. The CDR3 spells CATTGQPSYEQYF. In DNA form, the CDR3 reads TGTGCCACCACGGGACAGCCGTCCTACGAGCAGTACTTC.

The gene calls are TRBV29-1 and TRBJ1-2; D call uncertain. V was pared by 5 bases and J by 5 bases, with 18 bases between. The length of the CDR3 is 14 residues. CDR1 is SQVTM and CDR2 is ANQGSEA in the germline V gene. The CDR3 is CSVYGPEIGYGYTF. DNA of the CDR3: TGCAGCGTTTACGGACCGGAAATCGGTTATGGCTACACCTTC.

For this clonotype: Since a much larger clone is just one base distant, this may be a read error. The chain couples TRBV4-3 to TRBJ2-2, with D hard to call. The CDR3 loop spans 15 amino acids. Germline V gene data show CDR1 as LGHNA and CDR2 as YSLEER. The V and J ends lost 0 bases and 3 bases respectively, with 8 bases between them. Written as DNA, the CDR3 is TGCGCCAGCAGCCAAGATTCGATATACACCGGGGAGCTGTTTTTT. It translates to CASSQDSIYTGELFF.

This clonotype was observed a few times. The J gene is TRBJ1-1, the V gene TRBV15; D perhaps matches TRBD1 (5 bases). Germline V gene lookup returns CDR1 LNHNV and CDR2 YYDKDF (reference sequence). This CDR3 has 14 residues. The V and J ends lost 1 base and 3 bases respectively, with 9 bases between them. CDR3 sequence reads: CATSRGRGDTEAFF. For the CDR3, the DNA is TGTGCCACCAGCAGAGGGCGGGGGGACACTGAAGCTTTCTTT. Variable domain in full (rest from reference TRBV15 and TRBJ1-1): DAMVIQNPRYQVTQFGKPVTLSCSQTLNHNVMYWYQQKSSQAPKLLFHYYDKDFNNEADTPDNFQSRRPNTSFCFLDIRSPGLGDTAMYLCATSRGRGDTEAFFGQGTRLTVV.